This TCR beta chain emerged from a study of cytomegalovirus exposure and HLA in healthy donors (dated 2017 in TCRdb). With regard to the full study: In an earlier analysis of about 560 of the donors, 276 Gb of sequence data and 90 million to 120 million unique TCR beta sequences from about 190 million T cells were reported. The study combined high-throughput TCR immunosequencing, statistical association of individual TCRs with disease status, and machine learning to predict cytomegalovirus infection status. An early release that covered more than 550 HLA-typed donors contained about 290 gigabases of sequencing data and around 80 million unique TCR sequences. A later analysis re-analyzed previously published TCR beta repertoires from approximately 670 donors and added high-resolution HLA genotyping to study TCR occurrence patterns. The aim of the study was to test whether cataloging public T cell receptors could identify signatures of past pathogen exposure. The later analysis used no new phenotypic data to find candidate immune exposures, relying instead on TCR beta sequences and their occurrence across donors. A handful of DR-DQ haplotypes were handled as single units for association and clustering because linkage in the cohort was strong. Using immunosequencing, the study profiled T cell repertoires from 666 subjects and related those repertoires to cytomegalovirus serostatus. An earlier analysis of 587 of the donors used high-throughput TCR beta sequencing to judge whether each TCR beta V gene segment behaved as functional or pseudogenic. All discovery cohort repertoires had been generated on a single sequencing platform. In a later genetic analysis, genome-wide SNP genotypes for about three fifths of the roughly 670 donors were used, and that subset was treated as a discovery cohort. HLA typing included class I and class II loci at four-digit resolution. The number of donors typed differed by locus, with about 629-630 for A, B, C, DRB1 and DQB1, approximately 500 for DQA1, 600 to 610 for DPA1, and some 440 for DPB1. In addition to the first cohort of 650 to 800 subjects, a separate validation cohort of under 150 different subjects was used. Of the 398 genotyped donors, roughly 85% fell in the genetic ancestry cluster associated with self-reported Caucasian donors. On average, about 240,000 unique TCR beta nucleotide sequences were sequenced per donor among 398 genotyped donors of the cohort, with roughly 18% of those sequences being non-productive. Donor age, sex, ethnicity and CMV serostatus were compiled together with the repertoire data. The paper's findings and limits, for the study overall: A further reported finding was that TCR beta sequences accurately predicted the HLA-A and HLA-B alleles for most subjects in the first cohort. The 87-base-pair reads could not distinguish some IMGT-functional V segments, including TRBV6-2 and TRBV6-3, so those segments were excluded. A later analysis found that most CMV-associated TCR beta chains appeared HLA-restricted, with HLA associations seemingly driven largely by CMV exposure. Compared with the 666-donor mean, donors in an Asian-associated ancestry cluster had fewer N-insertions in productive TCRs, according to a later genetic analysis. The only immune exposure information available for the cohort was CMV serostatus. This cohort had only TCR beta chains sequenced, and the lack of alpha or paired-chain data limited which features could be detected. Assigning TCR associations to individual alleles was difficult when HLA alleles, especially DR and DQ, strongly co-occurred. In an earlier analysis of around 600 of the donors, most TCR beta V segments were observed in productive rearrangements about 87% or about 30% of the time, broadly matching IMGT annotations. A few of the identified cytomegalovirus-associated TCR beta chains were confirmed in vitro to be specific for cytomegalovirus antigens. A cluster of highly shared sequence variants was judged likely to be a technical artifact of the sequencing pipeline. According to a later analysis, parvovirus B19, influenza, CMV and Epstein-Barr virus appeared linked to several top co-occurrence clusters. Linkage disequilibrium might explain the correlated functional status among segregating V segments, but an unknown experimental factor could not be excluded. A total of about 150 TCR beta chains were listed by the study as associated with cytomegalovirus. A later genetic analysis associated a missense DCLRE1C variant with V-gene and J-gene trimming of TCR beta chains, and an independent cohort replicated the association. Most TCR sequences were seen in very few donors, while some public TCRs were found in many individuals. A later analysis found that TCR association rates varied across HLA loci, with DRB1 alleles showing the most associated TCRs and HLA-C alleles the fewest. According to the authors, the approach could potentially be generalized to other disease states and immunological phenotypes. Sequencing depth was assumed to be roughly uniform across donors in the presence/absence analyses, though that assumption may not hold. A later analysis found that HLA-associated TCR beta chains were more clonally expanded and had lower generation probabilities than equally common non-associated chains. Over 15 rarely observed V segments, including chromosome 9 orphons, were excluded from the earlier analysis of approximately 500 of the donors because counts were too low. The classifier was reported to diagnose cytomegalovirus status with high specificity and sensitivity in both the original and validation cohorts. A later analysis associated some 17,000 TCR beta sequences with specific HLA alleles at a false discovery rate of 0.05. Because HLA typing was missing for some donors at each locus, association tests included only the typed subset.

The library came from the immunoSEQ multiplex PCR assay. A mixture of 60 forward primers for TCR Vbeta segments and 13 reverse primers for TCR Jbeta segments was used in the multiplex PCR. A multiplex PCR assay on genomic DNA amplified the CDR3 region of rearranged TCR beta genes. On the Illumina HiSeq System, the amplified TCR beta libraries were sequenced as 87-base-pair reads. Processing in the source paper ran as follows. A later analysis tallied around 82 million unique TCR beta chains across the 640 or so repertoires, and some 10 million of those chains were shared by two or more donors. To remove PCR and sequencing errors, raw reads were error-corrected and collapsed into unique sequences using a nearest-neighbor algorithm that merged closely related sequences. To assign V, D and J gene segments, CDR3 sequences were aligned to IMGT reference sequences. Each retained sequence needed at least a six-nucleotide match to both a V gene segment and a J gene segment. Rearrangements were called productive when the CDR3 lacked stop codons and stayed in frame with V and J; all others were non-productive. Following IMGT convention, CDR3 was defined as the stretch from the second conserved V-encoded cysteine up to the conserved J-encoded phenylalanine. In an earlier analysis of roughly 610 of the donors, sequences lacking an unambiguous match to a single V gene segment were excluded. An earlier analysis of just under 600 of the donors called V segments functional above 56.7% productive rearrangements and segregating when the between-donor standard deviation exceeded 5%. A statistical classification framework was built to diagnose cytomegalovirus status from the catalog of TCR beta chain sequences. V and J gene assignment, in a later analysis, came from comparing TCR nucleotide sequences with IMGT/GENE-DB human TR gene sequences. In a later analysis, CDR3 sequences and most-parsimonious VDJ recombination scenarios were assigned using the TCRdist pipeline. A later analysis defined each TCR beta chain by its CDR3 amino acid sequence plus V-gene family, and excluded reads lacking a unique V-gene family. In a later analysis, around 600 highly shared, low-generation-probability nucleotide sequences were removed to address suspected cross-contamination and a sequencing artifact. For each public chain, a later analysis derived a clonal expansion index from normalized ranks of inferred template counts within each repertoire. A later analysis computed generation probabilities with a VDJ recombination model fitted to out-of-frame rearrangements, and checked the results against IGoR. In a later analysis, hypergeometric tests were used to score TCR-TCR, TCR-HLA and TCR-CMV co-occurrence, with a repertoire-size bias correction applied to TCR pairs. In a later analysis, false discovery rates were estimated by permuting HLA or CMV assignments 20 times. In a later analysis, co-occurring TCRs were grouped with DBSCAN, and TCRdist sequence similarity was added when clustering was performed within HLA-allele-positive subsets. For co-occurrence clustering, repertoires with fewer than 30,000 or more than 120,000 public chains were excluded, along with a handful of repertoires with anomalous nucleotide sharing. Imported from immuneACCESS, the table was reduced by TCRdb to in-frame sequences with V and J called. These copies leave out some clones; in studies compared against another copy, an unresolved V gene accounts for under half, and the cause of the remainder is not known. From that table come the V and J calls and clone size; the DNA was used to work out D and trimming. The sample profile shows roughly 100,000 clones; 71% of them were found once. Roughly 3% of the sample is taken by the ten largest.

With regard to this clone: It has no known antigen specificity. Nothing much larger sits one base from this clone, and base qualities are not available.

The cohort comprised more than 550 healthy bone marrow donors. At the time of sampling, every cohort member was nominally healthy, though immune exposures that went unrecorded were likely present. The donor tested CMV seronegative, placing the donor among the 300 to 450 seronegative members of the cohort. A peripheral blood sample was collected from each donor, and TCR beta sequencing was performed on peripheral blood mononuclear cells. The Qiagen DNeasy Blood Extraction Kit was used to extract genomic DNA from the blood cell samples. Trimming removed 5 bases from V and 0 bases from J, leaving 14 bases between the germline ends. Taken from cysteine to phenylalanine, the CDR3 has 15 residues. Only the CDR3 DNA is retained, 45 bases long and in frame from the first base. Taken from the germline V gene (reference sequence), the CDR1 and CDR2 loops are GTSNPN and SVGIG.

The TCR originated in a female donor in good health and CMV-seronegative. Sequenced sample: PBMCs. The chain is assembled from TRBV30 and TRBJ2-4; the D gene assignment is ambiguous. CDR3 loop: CAWSPPPLAKNIQYF. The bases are TGTGCCTGGTCACCACCCCCACTAGCCAAAAACATTCAGTACTTC.